The sequence of this TCR beta chain was determined in a study of human versus mouse CDR3 diversity and MHC coevolution (dated by TCRdb to 2016 to 2017). Regarding the study in general: According to reports, the immunoSEQ assay detects one in 200,000 T cells and minimizes multiplex PCR amplification bias. Repertoires of human naive CD4 T cells were used as a reference for TCR selection on multiple MHC II alleles and were compared against human-TCR-locus transgenic mice carrying single MHC II. Three healthy volunteer blood donors made up the human cohort, with one aged 30 to 39, one aged 40 to 50 and one aged 60 to 70 at collection. Across mouse and human samples, the number of valid reads per sample ranged from about 0.6 x 10^7 to 1.8 x 10^7.

The QIAGEN blood and tissue kit was used to extract genomic DNA from sorted cells, and the DNA was quantified on a NanoDrop 1000. Deep sequencing and quantification of TCR alpha and beta chains were performed on the immunoSEQ platform by multiplex PCR of genomic DNA. On the study's bioinformatics: IMGT gene and region definitions were used for annotation of the TCR sequences. Out-of-frame rearrangements were used as a proxy for the preselection repertoire and compared with in-frame clonotypes. The iCHAO1 estimator supplied with the immunoSEQ platform was used to estimate repertoire size. A Gini index based on the Lorenz curve was applied to in-frame amino acid clonotypes to measure clonal inequality. The intersect function of the R package tcR was used to count shared clonotypes, and the Jaccard index was used to score similarity. The R prcomp function was used without normalization to run principal component analysis of V, J and V-J usage frequencies. TCRdb holds this immuneACCESS table with in-frame rearrangements only. Some clones are missing; in checked studies, unresolved V genes explain under half, and the rest has no known cause. V, J and clone size derive from that table, while D and trimming were established from the DNA sequence. Present in this sample are more than 60,000 clones, roughly 90% of which were seen just once. Of the sample, roughly 0.15% is held by the ten largest clones.

Naive CD4 T cells, defined as CD45RO-negative and CD62L-positive, were isolated from PBMCs by fluorescence-activated cell sorting. From each donor, about 50 ml of fresh peripheral blood was taken, and Ficoll density centrifugation was then used to isolate PBMCs. Sorting was performed on a FACSAria III instrument, with purity above 90% for all samples. What the study reported, not specific to this receptor: iCHAO1 estimates gave humans the largest TCR beta repertoire, some 1.5 million clonotypes, attributed likely to selection by multiple MHC II molecules. Among all compared groups, two of the three human donors had the lowest clonal inequality scores. On average, humans had more CDR3 deletions and insertions than mice did, pointing to greater exonuclease and TdT activity. Repertoire diversity was not regarded as directly comparable between humans and mice because human T cells were selected on roughly 6 MHC II alleles.

Note on this clone: The antigen this receptor binds is unknown. No base quality values were provided; no much bigger clone lies one nucleotide off. Within the sample, other DNA sequences also encode this same CDR3.

The CDR3 contains 14 residues, cysteine and phenylalanine counted. The retained sequence is limited to the CDR3, 42 bases, with the frame set at the first base. The germline V gene supplies CDR1 SGHRS and CDR2 YFSETQ. Trimming at the junction amounts to 1 base on V and 0 bases on J, and the germline ends lie 6 bases apart. This TCR was sampled from a person aged 30-69 years in good health. The rearrangement combines TRBV5-1 with TRBJ2-3; there is no confident call for the D gene. The sample taken for sequencing was naive CD4+ T cells from blood. Sample cell subset or site, as interpreted from the label and publication: CD45RO-negative CD62L-positive naive CD4 T cells. The CDR3 loop reads CASSLSSSTDTQYF. The nucleotide sequence reads TGCGCCAGCAGCTTGTCTTCCAGCACAGATACGCAGTATTTT.